The clone carrying this T cell receptor beta chain came up once. Survey level was the resolution at which the v3.0 immunoSEQ assay ran. Clones were sequenced by immunoSEQ multiplex PCR, and TCRdb holds only the in-frame ones, with some missing. The table has fewer than 30,000 clones, approximately 80% seen once. These data originate in a study of long-term antiretroviral therapy in people with HIV. With 3 bases clipped from V and 2 bases from J, the junction kept 6 bases outside the gene matches. The germline gives CDR1 MNHEY, CDR2 SMNVEV (reference sequence). The CDR3 covers 17 residues. The starting material was unsorted PBMCs, obtained 3 years after starting antiretroviral therapy. V gene TRBV27 combines with J gene TRBJ2-7; 14 bases map to TRBD2. This receptor was identified in a man aged 40-49 years with HIV. The CDR3 sequence: CASSFFPTSGGAYEQYF. CDR3 DNA sequence: TGTGCCAGCAGTTTCTTCCCGACTAGCGGGGGGGCCTACGAGCAGTACTTC.